Presented here are 10 T cell receptor beta chains from one specimen sequenced in a study of T cell repertoires in cytomegalovirus infection. Their recognized antigens are unknown. TCRdb re-analysed the reads in MiXCR, keeping a single row per CDR3 protein. The sample holds roughly 500,000 distinct CDR3 sequences, roughly a third seen once. The material was cultured PBMCs, obtained from culture after CMV antigen stimulation. The receptors originated from a human donor in good health (CMV status not recorded). Some clones in this sample may be carry-over from other donors' samples.

This clonotype turned up a few times. V is TRBV4-1 and J is TRBJ2-1, with TRBD1 identical over 8 bases. The CDR3 is made up of 15 amino acids. Germline V gene lookup returns CDR1 MGHRA and CDR2 YSYEKL. V was pared by 6 bases and J by 6 bases, with 10 bases of the junction left unmatched. The CDR3 loop reads CASSLTRGRLNEQFF. The CDR3 coding sequence is TGCGCCAGCAGTCTTACCAGGGGGCGGCTCAATGAGCAGTTCTTC.

At least ten counts were recorded for this clonotype. This chain's CDR3 is CASSTGQVYGYTF. CDR3 bases: TGTGCCAGCAGCACCGGACAAGTCTATGGCTACACCTTC. The rearrangement uses TRBV7-2 and TRBJ1-2; tentatively, D is TRBD1 (5 bases). V lost 5 bases, J lost 4 bases, and 11 bases lay in between. Germline V gene lookup returns CDR1 SGHTA and CDR2 FQGNSA. The CDR3 covers 13 residues.

This clonotype was seen more than once but under ten times. The CDR3 protein is CASSQTSGSFYEQYV. The CDR3 DNA sequence: TGTGCCAGCAGCCAAACTAGCGGGAGTTTCTACGAGCAGTACGTC. The rearrangement links TRBV6-5 to TRBJ2-7, with TRBD2 matching 11 bases. CDR3 length equals 15 residues. With 6 bases clipped from V and 3 bases from J, the junction kept 7 bases outside the gene matches. CDR1 and CDR2 (germline): MNHEY, SVGAGI.

The rearrangement uses TRBV7-2 and TRBJ2-3, with TRBD2 matching 7 bases. Germline V gives CDR1 SGHTA, CDR2 FQGNSA. After removal of 2 bases from V and 4 bases from J, the junction contained 15 bases not matched to a gene. CDR3 length: 18 residues. CDR3 DNA: TGTGCCAGCAGCTTATTCTCGGGCGCTAGCGGCTTATCAGATACGCAGTATTTT. This gives the protein CASSLFSGASGLSDTQYF.

The sample holds a few counts of this clonotype. This rearrangement joins TRBV6-2 or TRBV6-3 to TRBJ1-5, with D possibly being TRBD1 (5 bases). The germline V and J ends were trimmed by 5 bases and 2 bases, with 10 bases remaining between them. The CDR3 has 14 amino acids. Germline lookup yields CDR1 MNHEY and CDR2 SVGEGT. CDR3 protein: CASSQGRGNQPQHF. As DNA, the CDR3 is TGTGCCAGCAGTCAGGGTCGGGGCAATCAGCCCCAGCATTTT.

This clonotype was observed a few times. This chain connects TRBV6-2 or TRBV6-3 to TRBJ2-7; 7 nucleotides line up with TRBD1. The CDR3 has 13 amino acids. Germline V gives CDR1 MNHEY, CDR2 SVGEGT. After removal of 8 bases from V and 3 bases from J, the junction contained 7 bases not matched to a gene. The CDR3 coding sequence is TGTGCCAGCCTCGGGGACAGCCTCTACGAGCAGTACTTC. Its translation: CASLGDSLYEQYF.

This clonotype has more than one count but fewer than ten. J is TRBJ1-1 and V is TRBV12-3 or TRBV12-4; a weak D match, TRBD1 (5 bases). The CDR3 runs to 13 residues. The V end was cut by 5 bases, the J end by 3 bases, with 10 bases between. The CDR3 region has the DNA TGTGCCAGCAGTCAATACAGGTACACTGAAGCTTTCTTT. Amino acids: CASSQYRYTEAFF.

This clonotype was found many times. J is TRBJ2-3 and V is TRBV7-2; D not resolved. V lost 5 bases, J lost 1 base, and 10 bases lay in between. Germline V gene sequence: CDR1 SGHTA, CDR2 FQGNSA. CDR3 length: 14 amino acids. CDR3 sequence: CASSVVRGTDTQYF. The CDR3 bases are TGTGCCAGCAGCGTCGTTAGGGGCACAGATACGCAGTATTTT.

The chain carries TRBV6-5 and TRBJ1-6, with TRBD1 identical over 8 bases. J gave up 1 base and V 0 bases, and 8 bases lay outside the gene matches. The germline V gene has CDR1 MNHEY and CDR2 SVGAGI. The CDR3 loop spans 19 amino acids. CDR3 sequence (DNA): TGTGCCAGCAGTTACTCGGCAGGGGGCGGACAGTCCTATAATTCACCCCTCCACTTT. Protein product: CASSYSAGGGQSYNSPLHF.

This clonotype was seen once. The chain has TRBV24-1 and TRBJ2-1, with a weak D call TRBD1 (5 bases). This CDR3 spans 13 amino acids. Per the germline V gene, CDR1 is KGHDR and CDR2 is SFDVKD. Trimming took 3 bases from V and 8 from J, leaving 10 bases between them. CDR3 in DNA: TGTGCCACCAGTGATGCTCACAGGTATGAGCAGTTCTTC. This gives the protein CATSDAHRYEQFF.